These 4 T cell receptor beta chains were sequenced from one sample in a study of CD8 T cells in ankylosing spondylitis. In TCRdb, the 5' RACE reads were re-called with MiXCR into one record per CDR3 protein. The sample consists of hundreds of thousands of distinct CDR3 sequences, around 7.8% of them appearing once. Input material: blood, either unsorted or a sorted T cell fraction (not recorded which). These receptors originate from a male donor with ankylosing spondylitis or in good health (not recorded which).

This clonotype showed up just a few times. This chain connects TRBV12-3 or TRBV12-4 to TRBJ2-4; perhaps TRBD1 as D (6 bases). The CDR3 covers 19 residues. Trimming removed 3 bases at V and 0 bases at J, with 21 bases between. The CDR3: CASSFLGQTYRGAKNIQYF. CDR3 coding DNA: TGTGCCAGCAGTTTTTTAGGACAGACTTACCGGGGAGCCAAAAACATTCAGTACTTC.

This clonotype was observed at least ten times. The CDR3 region has the DNA TGTGCCAGCAGCCCCTGGACGGGGTCGTACAATGAGCAGTTCTTC. This codes for CASSPWTGSYNEQFF. The V and J genes are TRBV7-2 and TRBJ2-1; D may be TRBD2 (5 bases). Looked up from germline, CDR1 is SGHTA and CDR2 is FQGNSA. The CDR3 runs 15 residues. Trimming stripped 5 bases from V and 4 bases from J, with 15 bases between.

This clonotype has more than one count but fewer than ten. The V call is TRBV9, the J call TRBJ2-5; 7 positions match TRBD1. Germline V lookup: CDR1 SGDLS, CDR2 YYNGEE. The junction had 5 bases not matched to a gene; V was cut back by 1 base and J by 5 bases. This CDR3 region has 14 residues. CDR3 loop: CASSVRGGGETQYF. The CDR3 DNA is TGTGCCAGCAGCGTAAGAGGGGGCGGCGAGACCCAGTACTTC.

The chain employs TRBV10-3 and TRBJ2-3; 7 bases align to TRBD1. The V gene end was trimmed by 4 bases and the J gene end by 2 bases; junction bases not matched to a gene: 6. Looked up from germline, CDR1 is ENHRY and CDR2 is SYGVKD. CDR3 length: 15 residues. The CDR3 spells CAISGRDSYTDTQYF. CDR3 nucleotide sequence: TGTGCCATCAGTGGCCGGGACAGCTACACAGATACGCAGTATTTT.